This TCR beta chain is from a study of memory CD4+ T cells and cytomegalovirus serostatus. As regards this clone: Its antigen is not identified.

Study outcomes and limitations: The CMV-associated TCR signature appears largely within the CD4+ memory repertoire. Each of approximately 63 CMV-associated TCRbeta sequences occurred in one to five individuals.

Single viable CD3+CD4+CD8-CD45RO+ cells were sorted as the memory CD4+ T cells. Here immunoSEQ multiplex PCR was the method, and the copy in TCRdb shows in-frame clones only, minus some. The table includes about 75,000 clones, 78% detected once. The origin of this receptor is an adult in good health and CMV-seropositive. The sequenced sample consisted of memory CD4+ T cells from blood.

This CDR3 is CASSVQLGNTGELFF. CDR3 nucleotide sequence: TGTGCCAGCAGCGTCCAACTAGGGAACACCGGGGAGCTGTTTTTT. This chain joins TRBV7-2 and TRBJ2-2; TRBD2 might be the D (5 bases). V was clipped by 5 bases and J by 1 base, with 11 bases between them. The CDR3 totals 15 residues. Germline V gives CDR1 SGHTA, CDR2 FQGNSA. Full variable domain (missing parts from reference TRBV7-2 and TRBJ2-2): GAGVSQSPSNKVTEKGKDVELRCDPISGHTALYWYRQSLGQGLEFLIYFQGNSAPDKSGLPSDRFSAERTGGSVSTLTIQRTQQEDSAVYLCASSVQLGNTGELFFGEGSRLTVL.